The 20 T cell receptor beta chains in this list originate from one sample, sequenced in a study of blood T cell repertoires in COVID-19. Sequencing used immunoSEQ multiplex PCR; TCRdb keeps in-frame clones, though not all of them. The sample lists approximately 210,000 clones, 70% to 90% occurring once. Sequencing used peripheral blood. The receptor set was obtained from a woman in her 40s with acute or convalescent COVID-19.

The rearrangement joins TRBV5-1 to TRBJ1-2; TRBD1 is a possible D gene (6 bases). V dropped 2 bases and J dropped 1 base, with 9 bases sitting between them. This CDR3 has 14 residues. Germline loops: CDR1 SGHRS, CDR2 YFSETQ. Here the CDR3 DNA reads TGCGCCAGCAGCTTCCCGGACAGTAACTATGGCTACACCTTC. Encoded protein: CASSFPDSNYGYTF.

The chain links TRBV30 to TRBJ2-7; perhaps TRBD2 as D (6 bases). V lost 0 bases and J 2 bases, leaving 8 bases between the germline ends. The CDR3 is 13 residues long. Germline CDR1 reads GTSNPN; CDR2 reads SVGIG (reference sequence). The CDR3 sequence is CAWSVPGAYEQYV. CDR3 nucleotide sequence: TGTGCCTGGAGTGTACCGGGGGCCTACGAGCAGTACGTC.

V is TRBV2 and J is TRBJ1-2; perhaps TRBD1 as D (5 bases). This CDR3 contains 14 residues. Trimming cost V 7 bases and J 0 bases, with 12 bases left between them. Germline V gene data show CDR1 as SNHLY and CDR2 as FYNNEI. In DNA form, the CDR3 reads TGTGCCAGCACTGGAGACAGAGCTAACTATGGCTACACCTTC. Its translation is CASTGDRANYGYTF.

This chain links TRBV7-9 with TRBJ1-2; D is possibly TRBD1 (6 bases). Germline-derived CDR1 and CDR2 are SEHNR and FQNEAQ (reference sequence). The CDR3 is 14 amino acids. Trimming stripped 2 bases from V and 2 bases from J, with 9 bases between. DNA of the CDR3: TGTGCCAGCAGCTTACGGACAGAGAACTATGGCTACACCTTC. Protein product: CASSLRTENYGYTF. Filled out from reference TRBV7-9 and TRBJ1-2, the complete variable domain reads DTGVSQNPRHKITKRGQNVTFRCDPISEHNRLYWYRQTLGQGPEFLTYFQNEAQLEKSRLLSDRFSAERPKGSFSTLEIQRTEQGDSAMYLCASSLRTENYGYTFGSGTRLTVV.

The chain has TRBV14 and TRBJ1-6; 7 positions match TRBD1. The V and J ends lost 6 bases and 0 bases, in that order; junction bases with no gene match: 5. Germline CDR1 is SGHDN and CDR2 is FVKESK. This CDR3 contains 16 residues. The CDR3 here is CASSPQGVSYNSPLHF. The CDR3 bases are TGTGCCAGCAGTCCCCAGGGGGTCTCCTATAATTCACCCCTCCACTTT.

The V gene is TRBV18, the J gene TRBJ2-3; D gene uncertain. Germline V gene lookup returns CDR1 KGHSH and CDR2 LQKENI. The CDR3 consists of 15 residues. V lost 4 bases and J 1 base, leaving 12 bases between the germline ends. The CDR3 is CASSRVPRGTDTQYF. Written as DNA, the CDR3 is TGTGCCAGCTCACGGGTTCCTCGGGGCACAGATACGCAGTATTTT.

This chain joins TRBV28 and TRBJ1-2; possibly TRBD1 for D (6 bases). The V gene's germline CDR1 is MDHEN and CDR2 SYDVKM. This CDR3 is 15 amino acids long. Trimming left V 6 bases short and J 5 bases short, with 19 bases between. The CDR3, as DNA: TGTGCCAGCAGAGTAGGAGGGGGGGGGCTTTATGGCTACACCTTC. Its translation is CASRVGGGGLYGYTF.

This clone has a handful of counts. The chain is built from TRBV2 and TRBJ2-3; no firm D call. The V end was cut by 5 bases, the J end by 2 bases, with 5 bases between. Germline CDR1 is SNHLY and CDR2 is FYNNEI. The CDR3 loop spans 12 amino acids. DNA of the CDR3: TGTGCCAGCAGTTTTAACACAGATACGCAGTATTTT. Translation: CASSFNTDTQYF.

V gene TRBV11-2 combines with J gene TRBJ2-1; 7 bases fit TRBD1. The V and J ends lost 0 bases and 1 base, in that order; junction bases with no gene match: 9. The CDR3 contains 18 residues. Germline values: CDR1 SGHAT, CDR2 FQNNGV. CDR3 bases: TGTGCCAGCAGCTTAGAACCGTTCCAGGGGGTATCCTACAATGAGCAGTTCTTC. It yields the protein CASSLEPFQGVSYNEQFF.

The gene calls are TRBV7-9 and TRBJ1-2, with 8 bases identical to TRBD1. V shed 5 bases and J 4 bases; nucleotides not matched to a gene: 6. Germline CDR1 is SEHNR and CDR2 is FQNEAQ (reference sequence). This CDR3 is built from 14 residues. The CDR3 spells CASSPRDRLYGYTF. For the CDR3, the DNA is TGTGCCAGCAGCCCCCGGGACAGGCTCTATGGCTACACCTTC.

The V gene is TRBV3-1 (or the pseudogene TRBV3-2), the J gene TRBJ1-2; D may be TRBD1 (6 bases). CDR1 LGHDT and CDR2 YNNKEL come from the germline V gene (reference sequence). CDR3 length: 14 residues. Trimming took off 0 bases at V and 8 bases at J, with 13 bases between the two ends. Written as DNA, the CDR3 is TGTGCCAGCAGCCAAGAGGGACAAGGGACCGGCTACACCTTC. Protein sequence: CASSQEGQGTGYTF.

A few counts support this clone. CDR3 residues: CASSLGTANTGELFF. CDR3 sequence (DNA): TGTGCCAGCAGTTTAGGAACAGCGAACACCGGGGAGCTGTTTTTT. The rearrangement links TRBV27 to TRBJ2-2; no reliable D call. CDR1 is MNHEY, CDR2 SMNVEV, per germline (reference sequence). The CDR3 runs 15 residues. The V end lost 2 bases, the J end lost 0 bases, and 7 bases lay between the germline ends.

The CDR3 loop reads CASSQVGQGHGYTF. DNA of the CDR3: TGTGCCAGCAGCCAAGTGGGGCAGGGCCATGGCTACACCTTC. The chain combines TRBV14 with TRBJ1-2; a weak D match, TRBD1 (5 bases). Trimming cost V 1 base and J 6 bases, with 12 bases left between them. CDR3 size: 14 residues. The V gene's germline CDR1 is SGHDN and CDR2 FVKESK.

V and J are TRBV10-3 and TRBJ1-2; 9 bases are shared with TRBD1. The V segment lost 5 bases and the J segment 2 bases; nucleotides outside the gene matches: 6. The length of the CDR3 is 15 residues. Germline-derived CDR1 and CDR2 are ENHRY and SYGVKD. CDR3 DNA: TGTGCCATCAGTCGGACAGGGGAGGGAAACTATGGCTACACCTTC. Its protein is CAISRTGEGNYGYTF.

J is TRBJ1-5 and V is TRBV7-2, with 10 bases matching TRBD1. The CDR3 has 16 residues. The V gene end was trimmed by 0 bases and the J gene end by 2 bases; junction bases not matched to a gene: 1. Germline V gives CDR1 SGHTA, CDR2 FQGNSA. CDR3 nucleotides: TGTGCCAGCAGCTTAGCCGGGACAGGGGGCAATCAGCCCCAGCATTTT. Its translation: CASSLAGTGGNQPQHF.

The chain links TRBV5-4 to TRBJ2-3; tentatively, D is TRBD1 (5 bases). The CDR3 spans 16 residues. Germline CDR1 SGHNT, CDR2 YYREEE (reference sequence). V was pared by 0 bases and J by 1 base, with 12 bases between. The CDR3: CASSLAKGAGTDTQYF. The CDR3 coding sequence is TGTGCCAGCAGCTTGGCCAAAGGGGCTGGCACAGATACGCAGTATTTT.

The chain joins TRBV29-1 to TRBJ2-5; D is undetermined. V was cut by 7 bases and J by 2 bases, with 11 bases left in between. In germline, CDR1 is SQVTM, CDR2 ANQGSEA. This CDR3 is 12 amino acids long. CDR3 sequence reads: CSGSNRQETQYF. CDR3 bases: TGCAGCGGTTCGAATCGGCAAGAGACCCAGTACTTC.

This rearrangement joins TRBV7-6 to TRBJ2-4; 10 nucleotides agree with TRBD2. V was clipped by 5 bases and J by 7 bases; unmatched bases: 5. This CDR3 contains 14 residues. Germline V gene data show CDR1 as SGHVS and CDR2 as FNYEAQ. The CDR3 DNA sequence: TGTGCCAGCAGCCCCTTAGCGGGGGGTAACATTCAGTACTTC. It is translated as CASSPLAGGNIQYF.

This sequence joins TRBV19 and TRBJ1-1; no clear D gene. CDR1 is LNHDA, CDR2 SQIVND, per germline (reference sequence). The V and J ends lost 0 bases and 0 bases respectively, with 14 bases between them. This CDR3 is 17 amino acids long. CDR3 bases: TGTGCCAGTAGTATAGAGGGAGGGTTTCTCCTGAACACTGAAGCTTTCTTT. Residues: CASSIEGGFLLNTEAFF.

The CDR3 DNA reads as TGTGCCAGCAGCGTATTTGGAAGCGGGGGGCGGGAGACCCAGTACTTC. Protein sequence: CASSVFGSGGRETQYF. The rearrangement uses TRBV9 and TRBJ2-5, with 9 positions matching TRBD2. This CDR3 has 16 residues. CDR1 and CDR2 (germline): SGDLS, YYNGEE. With 1 base clipped from V and 5 bases from J, the junction kept 9 bases outside the gene matches.